The 17 T cell receptor beta chains in this list originate from one sample, sequenced in a study of cytomegalovirus exposure and HLA in healthy donors. Vbeta (60) and Jbeta (13) primers were used in the PCR. Libraries were prepared by immunoSEQ multiplex PCR; TCRdb keeps only in-frame clonotypes and omits some of them. Of some 76,000 clones in the sample, under 85% were seen once. The sample consisted of PBMCs. These receptors all come from a woman in her thirties or forties in good health and CMV-seropositive.

The chain combines TRBV6-1 with TRBJ1-1; D is perhaps TRBD1 (6 bases). CDR1 is MNHNS, CDR2 SASEGT, per germline. V lost 6 bases, J lost 5 bases, and 13 bases lay in between. The CDR3 loop spans 13 amino acids. The CDR3 sequence: CASSHREGTEAFF. In DNA, the CDR3 is TGTGCCAGCAGCCACAGGGAAGGGACTGAAGCTTTCTTT.

V is TRBV6-6 and J is TRBJ2-1; 7 positions match TRBD1. Germline V gene lookup returns CDR1 MNHNY and CDR2 SVGAGI (reference sequence). V shed 10 bases and J 3 bases; nucleotides not matched to a gene: 6. The CDR3 is made up of 13 amino acids. CDR3 DNA: TGTGCCACCACGACAGGGAGCTACAATGAGCAGTTCTTC. Amino acid sequence: CATTTGSYNEQFF.

The V and J genes are TRBV6-5 and TRBJ1-4, with a weak D call TRBD1 (5 bases). Germline CDR1 reads MNHEY; CDR2 reads SVGAGI. The CDR3 is 15 residues long. V was cut by 6 bases and J by 7 bases, with 18 bases left in between. In DNA form, the CDR3 reads TGTGCCAGCAGGTTTCAGGGTCGAGAAGGTGAAAAACTGTTTTTT. This sequence encodes CASRFQGREGEKLFF.

There are a few counts of this clone. V is TRBV7-8 and J is TRBJ2-5; a possible D gene is TRBD1 (6 bases). Trimming took 4 bases from V and 4 from J, leaving 13 bases between them. This CDR3 region has 14 residues. From germline, CDR1 is SGHVS and CDR2 FQNEAQ. CDR3 sequence: CASSSQGNGETQYF. The CDR3 region has the DNA TGTGCCAGCAGCTCACAGGGTAACGGAGAGACCCAGTACTTC.

This chain joins TRBV5-6 and TRBJ2-7; no clear D gene. The germline V gene encodes CDR1 SGHDT and CDR2 YYEEEE. The CDR3 sequence is 12 residues long. The V end was cut by 1 base, the J end by 3 bases, with 5 bases between. CDR3 in amino acids: CASSLSVYEQYF. The CDR3 coding sequence is TGTGCCAGCAGCTTGTCCGTCTACGAGCAGTACTTC.

This clone is categorized as medium-sized (0.01 to 0.1%). The chain couples TRBV6-5 to TRBJ1-2, with D possibly TRBD1 on 5 matching bases. Germline CDR1 and CDR2: MNHEY and SVGAGI. V was pared by 7 bases and J by 3 bases, with 15 bases between. CDR3 length: 14 residues. In nucleotides, the CDR3 is TGTGCCAGCACCCGACTGGGAGGGGACTATGGCTACACCTTC. It is translated as CASTRLGGDYGYTF.

V gene TRBV28 combines with J gene TRBJ2-3; TRBD2 matches at 13 bases. With 5 bases clipped from V and 4 bases from J, the junction kept 9 bases outside the gene matches. The CDR3 length is 17 residues. CDR1 is MDHEN, CDR2 SYDVKM, per germline. Written as DNA, the CDR3 is TGTGCCAGCAGTAAACCGGGACTAGCGGGGTATGCAGATACGCAGTATTTT. It codes for CASSKPGLAGYADTQYF.

This clone has just a few counts. The chain couples TRBV5-1 to TRBJ2-1; TRBD1 might be the D (6 bases). The germline V gene has CDR1 SGHRS and CDR2 YFSETQ. CDR3 size: 16 residues. V lost 0 bases and J 6 bases, leaving 16 bases between the germline ends. The CDR3 sequence: CASSLVYRVEFNEQFF. In nucleotides, the CDR3 is TGCGCCAGCAGCTTGGTGTACAGGGTGGAGTTCAATGAGCAGTTCTTC.

The chain employs TRBV2 and TRBJ2-7; possibly TRBD1 for D (5 bases). The CDR3 runs to 15 residues. Germline lookup yields CDR1 SNHLY and CDR2 FYNNEI. V lost 7 bases and J lost 3, with 19 bases in between. CDR3 region: CASNKLTDSRYEQYF. The CDR3 bases are TGTGCCAGCAACAAATTGACTGACAGCCGCTACGAGCAGTACTTC.

This clone was counted once. The chain is built from TRBV6-1 and TRBJ2-7, with 8 bases lining up with TRBD2. This CDR3 contains 17 residues. Germline values: CDR1 MNHNS, CDR2 SASEGT. The ends lost 3 bases at V and 7 bases at J; junction bases unmatched: 17. This CDR3 is CASSDDLWISGDGEQYF. CDR3 DNA: TGTGCCAGCAGTGATGACCTATGGATTAGCGGGGATGGGGAGCAGTACTTC.

This rearrangement joins TRBV13 to TRBJ2-4; TRBD2 matches 7 bases. The CDR3 runs to 13 residues. Trimming cost V 4 bases and J 8 bases; bases outside gene matches: 5. The germline CDR1 and CDR2 sequences are PRHDT and FYEKMQ (reference sequence). The chain's CDR3 is CASSSPRGDIQYF. CDR3 DNA sequence: TGTGCCAGCAGCTCGCCCCGGGGGGACATTCAGTACTTC.

The gene calls are TRBV2 and TRBJ2-1; TRBD1 matches 11 bases. V shed 7 bases and J 7 bases; nucleotides not matched to a gene: 9. This CDR3 comprises 15 residues. CDR1 is SNHLY, CDR2 FYNNEI, per germline. The chain's CDR3 is CASIAGTGGENEQFF. The CDR3 DNA reads TGTGCCAGCATCGCCGGGACAGGGGGGGAGAATGAGCAGTTCTTC.

This clone showed up just once. The V call is TRBV28, the J call TRBJ2-6; 9 nucleotides agree with TRBD1. Trimming cost V 9 bases and J 2 bases; bases outside gene matches: 8. Germline CDR1 and CDR2: MDHEN and SYDVKM. The CDR3 extends over 16 amino acids. The CDR3 region has the DNA TGTGCCAGTTACACCCGACAGGGGGCTGGGGCCAACGTCCTGACTTTC. Encoded protein: CASYTRQGAGANVLTF.

The rearrangement uses TRBV5-1 and TRBJ2-4; 11 bases line up with TRBD2. The CDR3 sequence is 17 residues long. V was pared by 5 bases and J by 0 bases, with 7 bases of the junction left unmatched. Germline V lookup: CDR1 SGHRS, CDR2 YFSETQ. CDR3 in DNA: TGCGCCAGCAGATCCGAACTAGCGGGGGTAGCCAAAAACATTCAGTACTTC. Its translation: CASRSELAGVAKNIQYF.

The V call is TRBV7-2, the J call TRBJ2-2; 10 bases line up with TRBD1. Germline V gene lookup returns CDR1 SGHTA and CDR2 FQGNSA. Losses at the gene ends were 4 bases for V and 4 bases for J; bases not matched to a gene: 9. The length of the CDR3 is 17 residues. For the CDR3, the DNA is TGTGCCAGCAGCTCCGGAGGTGGGACAGGGGCCACCGGGGAGCTGTTTTTT. The encoded protein is CASSSGGGTGATGELFF.

This clone has a single count. The genes are TRBV5-4 and TRBJ2-1, with 9 bases aligning to TRBD2. CDR1 is SGHNT and CDR2 is YYREEE in the germline V gene (reference sequence). After removal of 0 bases from V and 3 bases from J, the junction contained 1 base not matched to a gene. The CDR3 extends over 15 amino acids. Here the CDR3 reads CASSLVSGGYNEQFF. The CDR3 nucleotides read TGTGCCAGCAGCTTGGTTAGCGGGGGCTACAATGAGCAGTTCTTC.

The chain carries TRBV6-8 and TRBJ1-5, with D tentatively TRBD1 (6 bases). Germline assignment: CDR1 MNHGY and CDR2 SAAAGT. Trimming shortened V by 7 bases and J by 3 bases, and 16 bases separated the two germline ends. This CDR3 has 15 residues. The CDR3 spells CASIPTRDNNQPQHF. In DNA, the CDR3 is TGTGCCAGCATCCCCACCCGGGACAACAATCAGCCCCAGCATTTT.